This TCR beta chain stems from a study of CD8 T cells in ankylosing spondylitis. Quantitative molecular-barcoded 5'-RACE generated the TCR beta libraries. TCRdb re-called the 5' RACE reads through MiXCR, storing one row per CDR3 protein. The table lists approximately 180,000 distinct CDR3 sequences, over 15% of them singletons. Germline V gene lookup returns CDR1 SGHRS and CDR2 YFSETQ. The CDR3 extends over 15 amino acids. The V gene end was trimmed by 4 bases and the J gene end by 7 bases; junction bases not matched to a gene: 6. In this sample, this clonotype turned up many times. This TCR was sampled from a male donor between 5 and 35 years old with ankylosing spondylitis or in good health (not recorded which). V gene TRBV5-1 combines with J gene TRBJ1-4, with TRBD1 matching 11 bases. The sample comprised blood, either unsorted or a sorted T cell fraction (not recorded which). The CDR3, as DNA: TGCGCCAGCAGCACGGACAGGGGGCGAAGTGAAAAACTGTTTTTT. Translation gives CASSTDRGRSEKLFF.